The next 8 T cell receptor beta chains were all read from a single sample in a study of memory CD4+ T cells and cytomegalovirus serostatus. Sequencing used immunoSEQ multiplex PCR; TCRdb keeps in-frame clones, though not all of them. The data contain 30,000 to 45,000 clones, around three quarters of them seen just once; the ten biggest clones take up under 6%. The sort gate was single viable CD3+CD4+CD8-CD45RO+ cells for memory CD4+ T cells. The sample consisted of memory CD4+ T cells from blood. The source is an adult in good health and CMV-seropositive.

A note on this clone: Other DNA sequences of this sample code for an identical CDR3. This chain uses TRBV5-1 with TRBJ2-7; 10 nucleotides match TRBD1. In germline, CDR1 is SGHRS, CDR2 YFSETQ. Germline trimming cut 2 bases from V and 5 bases from J; bases unmatched to any gene: 4. The CDR3 length is 14 residues. CDR3 nucleotide sequence: TGCGCCAGCAGCTTAGGACAGGGGGTGCACGAGCAGTACTTC. It is translated as CASSLGQGVHEQYF. The variable domain in full, with the rest retrieved from reference TRBV5-1 and TRBJ2-7, is KAGVTQTPRYLIKTRGQQVTLSCSPISGHRSVSWYQQTPGQGLQFLFEYFSETQRNKGNFPGRFSGRQFSNSRSEMNVSTLELGDSALYLCASSLGQGVHEQYFGPGTRLTVT.

The chain uses TRBV6-1 and TRBJ2-3, with 7 bases identical to TRBD2. Per the germline V gene, CDR1 is MNHNS and CDR2 is SASEGT. This CDR3 contains 13 residues. V lost 11 bases and J lost 2; bases outside the gene matches: 7. This CDR3 is CAGGGATTDTQYF. CDR3 sequence (DNA): TGTGCCGGGGGGGGAGCGACCACAGATACGCAGTATTTT.

The chain is built from TRBV2 and TRBJ2-7; D remains ambiguous. Per germline, CDR1 SNHLY and CDR2 FYNNEI. CDR3 length equals 13 residues. The V and J ends lost 6 bases and 6 bases respectively, with 15 bases between them. The CDR3 sequence is CASSVRDRSEQYF. The CDR3 nucleotides read TGTGCCAGCAGCGTCAGAGACCGTTCCGAGCAGTACTTC.

The chain is built from TRBV27 and TRBJ1-1; 7 positions match TRBD1. The CDR3 length is 15 residues. V lost 7 bases and J lost 1; bases outside the gene matches: 9. Germline loops: CDR1 MNHEY, CDR2 SMNVEV (reference sequence). The CDR3 bases are TGTGCCAGCACCGGACGACAGGGATGGAACACTGAAGCTTTCTTT. Translated: CASTGRQGWNTEAFF.

The rearrangement links TRBV7-2 to TRBJ2-7, with 8 nucleotides matching TRBD1. The CDR3 consists of 14 residues. V dropped 5 bases and J dropped 2; count of bases not matched to a gene: 5. Germline lookup yields CDR1 SGHTA and CDR2 FQGNSA. The CDR3 sequence: CASSNGQGPYEQYF. CDR3 nucleotide sequence: TGTGCCAGCAGCAACGGACAGGGCCCCTACGAGCAGTACTTC.

The chain uses TRBV7-2 and TRBJ2-5; 7 bases are a match to TRBD2. Germline assignment: CDR1 SGHTA and CDR2 FQGNSA. The V segment lost 2 bases and the J segment 5 bases; nucleotides outside the gene matches: 2. The CDR3 covers 13 residues. The CDR3 spells CASSLISGETQYF. The DNA for the CDR3 is TGTGCCAGCAGCTTAATTAGCGGGGAGACCCAGTACTTC.

V and J are TRBV5-1 and TRBJ2-3; possibly TRBD2 for D (6 bases). The CDR3 length is 14 residues. In germline, CDR1 is SGHRS, CDR2 YFSETQ. The V end was cut by 0 bases, the J end by 5 bases, with 10 bases between. CDR3 region: CASSLGDSGDTQYF. For the CDR3, the DNA is TGCGCCAGCAGCTTGGGTGATAGCGGAGATACGCAGTATTTT.

The CDR3 protein is CASSLSRGARDGYTF. The CDR3 coding sequence is TGCGCCAGCAGCTTGTCTCGCGGGGCGCGGGATGGCTACACCTTC. V is TRBV5-1 and J is TRBJ1-2, with a possible D match to TRBD1 (5 bases). Germline values: CDR1 SGHRS, CDR2 YFSETQ. The CDR3 is 15 amino acids. V gave up 1 base and J gave up 6 bases, with 16 bases separating them.